This T cell receptor (beta chain) was sequenced for a study of blood T cell repertoires in COVID-19. Study in general: From the United States, Italy and Spain came samples of acute and convalescent COVID-19. PBMCs, B-cell-depleted T cells, or T cells provided the cDNA or gDNA that made up the material.

In the source study's methods: Reference gene primer amplification gave nucleated cell count estimates. Sequencing was performed with immunoSEQ multiplex PCR; in TCRdb, only in-frame clones are kept and a portion is missing. V, J and clone size are those of that table, while D and trimming were read from the DNA. The data contain 390,000 or so clones, roughly 85% of them singletons. J lost 4 bases, V lost 5 bases, and 15 bases had no gene match. Germline V gene sequence: CDR1 SEHNR, CDR2 FQNEAQ (reference sequence). The CDR3 length is 17 residues. The receptor was isolated from a woman aged 25-40 years with active or convalescent COVID-19. The source material was peripheral blood. V and J are TRBV7-9 and TRBJ1-2; 8 bases are a match to TRBD1. The CDR3 here is CASSLRFPGQGGYGYTF. The CDR3 DNA follows: TGTGCCAGCAGCCTACGTTTTCCAGGACAGGGAGGCTATGGCTACACCTTC.